Reported below is one T cell receptor (beta chain). Germline V gene sequence: CDR1 LGHNA, CDR2 YNFKEQ. This CDR3 has 16 residues. The trim removed 1 base at V and 4 bases at J, leaving 0 bases unmatched. Original analysis: Quantification of nucleated cells was approximated via reference gene primer amplification. Using immunoSEQ multiplex PCR, the repertoire was profiled, and TCRdb retains in-frame clones only, with some absent. From that table come the V and J calls and clone size; the DNA was used to work out D and trimming. The table shows roughly 410,000 clones, with more than 80% occurring only once. The sample comes from a study of blood T cell repertoires in COVID-19. In the study overall: COVID-19 samples, acute and convalescent, were from the United States, Italy and Spain. The analysed material was cDNA or gDNA that came from T cells, B-cell-depleted T cells, or PBMCs.

The sample was peripheral blood. The TCR comes from a man aged 40-49 years with acute or convalescent COVID-19. The chain uses TRBV4-2 and TRBJ2-1; 14 nucleotides align to TRBD2. In DNA, the CDR3 is TGTGCCAGCAGCCAAGGACTAGCGGGGGGGTACAATGAGCAGTTCTTC. Its translation is CASSQGLAGGYNEQFF.